The 29 T cell receptor beta chains below were found in one sample sequenced in a study of CD8+ T cells in alopecia areata. cDNA serving as the sequencing template came from extracted, reverse transcribed RNA. Repertoires were generated with immunoSEQ multiplex PCR, while TCRdb's copy carries only in-frame clones and drops some. The repertoire consists of 130,000 to 150,000 clones, with 51% occurring once and the leading ten covering over 0.85%. The source was CD4+ T cells sorted from blood, collected at week 0. The receptor source for this set is a human donor with alopecia areata.

V is TRBV30 and J is TRBJ2-5; D is perhaps TRBD1 or TRBD2 (5 bases each). This CDR3 is built from 14 residues. Trimming stripped 6 bases from V and 9 bases from J, with 23 bases between. Germline CDR1 and CDR2: GTSNPN and SVGIG (reference sequence). This chain's CDR3 is CACLARDLSSAQYF. In DNA form, the CDR3 reads TGTGCCTGCCTGGCCCGGGACCTTTCTTCGGCCCAGTACTTC. Variable domain in full (rest from reference TRBV30 and TRBJ2-5): SQTIHQWPATLVQPVGSPLSLECTVEGTSNPNLYWYRQAAGRGLQLLFYSVGIGQISSEVPQNLSASRPQDRQFILSSKKLLLSDSGFYLCACLARDLSSAQYFGPGTRLLVL.

This clone was seen a handful of times. The chain recombines TRBV29-1 with TRBJ2-1, with TRBD1 matching over 8 bases. With V trimmed by 6 bases and J by 2 bases, 6 bases remained unmatched. Germline V gene lookup returns CDR1 SQVTM and CDR2 ANQGSEA. This CDR3 comprises 14 residues. CDR3 in DNA: TGCAGCGTAACCGGGACAGGCGCCTACAATGAGCAGTTCTTC. It is translated as CSVTGTGAYNEQFF.

V and J are TRBV29-1 and TRBJ1-2; a weak D match, TRBD1 (5 bases). CDR1 and CDR2 (germline): SQVTM, ANQGSEA. The germline V and J ends were trimmed by 4 bases and 2 bases, with 14 bases remaining between them. This CDR3 has 14 amino acids. CDR3 sequence (DNA): TGCAGCGTTGCTCTGTGGGGCAGGAACTATGGCTACACCTTC. Its protein product is CSVALWGRNYGYTF.

This rearrangement joins TRBV30 to TRBJ2-4; tentatively, D is TRBD1 or TRBD2 (5 bases each). In germline, CDR1 is GTSNPN, CDR2 SVGIG (reference sequence). The V end was cut by 4 bases, the J end by 3 bases, with 22 bases between. The CDR3 is 17 amino acids. In nucleotides, the CDR3 is TGTGCCTGGATAGTGGGGCACCCCTCTGGGGGCAAAAACATTCAGTACTTC. This gives the protein CAWIVGHPSGGKNIQYF.

The chain carries TRBV5-4 and TRBJ2-1; D perhaps matches TRBD1 (6 bases). The V and J ends lost 1 base and 0 bases respectively, with 11 bases between them. The CDR3 runs 16 residues. CDR1 is SGHNT, CDR2 YYREEE, per germline (reference sequence). CDR3 amino acids: CASSLLGRGSYNEQFF. CDR3 DNA: TGTGCCAGCAGCTTGTTAGGCAGGGGCTCCTACAATGAGCAGTTCTTC.

The rearrangement links TRBV6-6 to TRBJ1-1; the D gene is possibly TRBD1 (5 bases). Per germline, CDR1 MNHNY and CDR2 SVGAGI (reference sequence). The length of the CDR3 is 15 residues. V lost 4 bases, J lost 2 bases, and 14 bases lay in between. CDR3 loop: CASSSQQALNTEAFF. In DNA form, the CDR3 reads TGTGCCAGCAGTTCTCAACAGGCCCTAAACACTGAAGCTTTCTTT.

The sample holds a few counts of this clone. This chain uses TRBV15 with TRBJ2-2; D not resolved. Trimming removed 0 bases from V and 2 bases from J, with 10 bases in between. Germline CDR1 and CDR2: LNHNV and YYDKDF (reference sequence). The CDR3 covers 16 residues. The CDR3 nucleotides are TGTGCCACCAGCAGAGATTATGCGGTTAACACCGGGGAGCTGTTTTTT. It codes for CATSRDYAVNTGELFF.

The chain has TRBV30 and TRBJ1-4; D perhaps matches TRBD1 (5 bases). The V end lost 0 bases, the J end lost 4 bases, and 9 bases lay between the germline ends. CDR3 size: 14 residues. CDR1 is GTSNPN and CDR2 is SVGIG in the germline V gene (reference sequence). CDR3 in amino acids: CAWSVGAINEKLFF. The CDR3 DNA sequence: TGTGCCTGGAGTGTAGGGGCCATTAATGAAAAACTGTTTTTT.

This chain connects TRBV28 to TRBJ2-5; 9 bases map to TRBD2. Germline V gene sequence: CDR1 MDHEN, CDR2 SYDVKM. The CDR3 is 13 residues long. V lost 8 bases, J lost 4 bases, and 5 bases stayed unmatched. The CDR3: CASGTSLRETQYF. CDR3 sequence (DNA): TGTGCCAGCGGGACTAGCTTGCGAGAGACCCAGTACTTC.

This clone was seen at least ten times. As DNA, the CDR3 is TGTGCCAGCCCGACAGGTGGAAACACCATATATTTT. Translated: CASPTGGNTIYF. The chain couples TRBV5-8 to TRBJ1-3; a weak D match, TRBD1 (6 bases). Germline lookup yields CDR1 SGHTS and CDR2 YDEGEE. The CDR3 has 12 amino acids. Trimming stripped 7 bases from V and 3 bases from J, with 8 bases between. Full variable domain (missing parts from reference TRBV5-8 and TRBJ1-3): EAGVTQSPTHLIKTRGQQATLRCSPISGHTSVYWYQQALGLGLQFLLWYDEGEERNRGNFPPRFSGRQFPNYSSELNVNALELEDSALYLCASPTGGNTIYFGEGSWLTVV.

J is TRBJ2-7 and V is TRBV29-1, with TRBD2 identical over 10 bases. Germline CDR1 reads SQVTM; CDR2 reads ANQGSEA. The ends lost 5 bases at V and 3 bases at J; junction bases unmatched: 7. The CDR3 has 14 amino acids. The CDR3 region is CSVSAGGLVYEQYF. DNA for the CDR3: TGCAGCGTTTCAGCGGGAGGGCTTGTCTACGAGCAGTACTTC.

This clone was counted only a few times. This rearrangement joins TRBV4-1 to TRBJ1-2, with D perhaps TRBD1 (5 bases). V was pared by 1 base and J by 2 bases, with 17 bases between. The CDR3 spans 17 residues. The germline gives CDR1 MGHRA, CDR2 YSYEKL. CDR3 DNA: TGCGCCAGCAGCCAAGCACCAACGGCAGGGTCGAACTATGGCTACACCTTC. Its translation: CASSQAPTAGSNYGYTF.

This rearrangement joins TRBV5-6 to TRBJ2-7; 9 bases map to TRBD2. CDR3 length: 14 residues. Germline V gene lookup returns CDR1 SGHDT and CDR2 YYEEEE. Trimming at V came to 0 bases and at J to 10 bases, leaving 8 bases not matched to a gene. CDR3 bases: TGTGCCAGCAGCTTGGGTCTAGCGGGAAATCGACAGTACTTC. Its translation: CASSLGLAGNRQYF.

V gene TRBV25-1 combines with J gene TRBJ2-2; the D gene is possibly TRBD2 (5 bases). V was cut by 1 base and J by 6 bases, with 15 bases left in between. The CDR3 is 16 residues long. CDR1 and CDR2 from the germline V gene are MGHDK and SYGVNS. CDR3 DNA: TGTGCCAGCAGTGAATTCCGCATTCTAGCAGCCGGGGAGCTGTTTTTT. Protein: CASSEFRILAAGELFF.

This chain connects TRBV30 to TRBJ2-5; D is undetermined. The germline V gene encodes CDR1 GTSNPN and CDR2 SVGIG (reference sequence). V lost 2 bases to trimming and J lost 1 base, with 5 bases between them. The CDR3 spans 12 residues. The CDR3 protein is CAWSRLQETQYF. The CDR3 DNA reads TGTGCCTGGAGTCGGCTCCAAGAGACCCAGTACTTC.

The table lists this clone with a count of one. The rearrangement links TRBV7-9 to TRBJ1-2; D uncertain. This CDR3 region has 15 residues. The V end lost 0 bases, the J end lost 4 bases, and 12 bases lay between the germline ends. Germline loops: CDR1 SEHNR, CDR2 FQNEAQ (reference sequence). The CDR3 loop reads CASSLANGALYGYTF. As DNA, the CDR3 is TGTGCCAGCAGCTTAGCGAACGGAGCCCTCTATGGCTACACCTTC.

This sequence joins TRBV9 and TRBJ2-1; 8 nucleotides align to TRBD1. In germline, CDR1 is SGDLS, CDR2 YYNGEE. The length of the CDR3 is 16 residues. J gave up 10 bases and V 4 bases, and 16 bases lay outside the gene matches. The CDR3 DNA is TGTGCCAGCAGCCCCAGACAGGGGACACTAGCACAAGAGCAGTTCTTC. It specifies CASSPRQGTLAQEQFF. The full variable domain, in which reference TRBV9 and TRBJ2-1 provide the parts outside the CDR3, is DSGVTQTPKHLITATGQRVTLRCSPRSGDLSVYWYQQSLDQGLQFLIQYYNGEERAKGNILERFSAQQFPDLHSELNLSSLELGDSALYFCASSPRQGTLAQEQFFGPGTRLTVL.

The chain carries TRBV6-1 and TRBJ1-2; unclear D gene. V lost 2 bases and J 8 bases, leaving 6 bases between the germline ends. Germline V gene sequence: CDR1 MNHNS, CDR2 SASEGT. This CDR3 has 11 residues. CDR3 amino acids: CASSETGGYTF. The CDR3 nucleotides are TGTGCCAGCAGTGAAACTGGGGGCTACACCTTC.

The V and J genes are TRBV30 and TRBJ2-7, with 8 bases lining up with TRBD2. Germline CDR1 reads GTSNPN; CDR2 reads SVGIG (reference sequence). The CDR3 sequence is 16 residues long. The J segment lost 7 bases and the V segment lost 3 bases, leaving 17 bases of the junction unmatched. The DNA of the CDR3 is TGTGCCTGGAGGAGGGTTGGCGGGAGGCCTTTTGGGGAGCAGTACTTC. Amino acid sequence: CAWRRVGGRPFGEQYF. The full variable domain, completed using reference TRBV30 and TRBJ2-7, is SQTIHQWPATLVQPVGSPLSLECTVEGTSNPNLYWYRQAAGRGLQLLFYSVGIGQISSEVPQNLSASRPQDRQFILSSKKLLLSDSGFYLCAWRRVGGRPFGEQYFGPGTRLTVT.

A few counts support this clone. The V call is TRBV15, the J call TRBJ2-1; D tentatively fits TRBD1 or TRBD2 (5 bases each). Per germline, CDR1 LNHNV and CDR2 YYDKDF (reference sequence). The germline V and J ends were trimmed by 0 bases and 0 bases, with 9 bases remaining between them. The CDR3 has 16 amino acids. Written as DNA, the CDR3 is TGTGCCACCAGCAGAGACTGGGGGAGCTCCTACAATGAGCAGTTCTTC. Translated: CATSRDWGSSYNEQFF.

The chain joins TRBV29-1 to TRBJ2-5; TRBD2 aligns across 15 bases. The CDR3 consists of 14 residues. After removal of 8 bases from V and 4 bases from J, the junction contained 5 bases not matched to a gene. Looked up from germline, CDR1 is SQVTM and CDR2 is ANQGSEA. The DNA of the CDR3 is TGCAGCACCGGGACTAGCGGGAGGAGAGAGACCCAGTACTTC. Its protein product is CSTGTSGRRETQYF.

The J gene is TRBJ2-3, the V gene TRBV29-1; tentatively, D is TRBD2 (7 bases). The CDR3 length is 15 residues. Germline lookup yields CDR1 SQVTM and CDR2 ANQGSEA. Trimming pared 6 bases from V and 5 bases from J, leaving 21 bases between. The CDR3 loop reads CSVVSGGGVGDTQYF. CDR3 coding DNA: TGCAGCGTCGTAAGTGGCGGGGGCGTAGGAGATACGCAGTATTTT.

This chain joins TRBV6-5 and TRBJ1-1; D not certain. CDR3 size: 14 residues. CDR1 is MNHEY, CDR2 SVGAGI, per germline. Trimming took 6 bases from V and 0 from J, leaving 11 bases between them. CDR3 residues: CASSRTHLNTEAFF. CDR3 in DNA: TGTGCCAGCAGCCGCACCCACTTGAACACTGAAGCTTTCTTT.

The V and J genes are TRBV6-5 and TRBJ2-3; D call uncertain. The CDR3 covers 13 residues. Germline V gene lookup returns CDR1 MNHEY and CDR2 SVGAGI. The germline V and J ends were trimmed by 6 bases and 2 bases, with 9 bases remaining between them. CDR3 DNA sequence: TGTGCCAGCAGACGGGTCCTCACAGATACGCAGTATTTT. Translated, it gives CASRRVLTDTQYF.

Comment on this clone: Other DNA sequences from this sample encode an identical CDR3 as well. The chain couples TRBV5-1 to TRBJ1-1, with unresolved D. The CDR3 has 14 amino acids. Trimming removed 0 bases at V and 0 bases at J, with 6 bases between. The germline gives CDR1 SGHRS, CDR2 YFSETQ. The DNA for the CDR3 is TGCGCCAGCAGCTTGGAGCGAATGAACACTGAAGCTTTCTTT. Its protein product is CASSLERMNTEAFF.

This chain joins TRBV2 and TRBJ2-1, with a possible D match to TRBD1 (7 bases). The CDR3 is made up of 15 amino acids. Germline V gene sequence: CDR1 SNHLY, CDR2 FYNNEI. Trimming took 4 bases from V and 4 from J, leaving 14 bases between them. CDR3 sequence: CASSVGRGRYNEQFF. Here the CDR3 DNA reads TGTGCCAGCAGTGTAGGCAGGGGGAGGTACAATGAGCAGTTCTTC.

This chain uses TRBV27 with TRBJ2-2; perhaps TRBD2 as D (6 bases). This CDR3 region has 15 residues. With 2 bases removed from V and 4 bases from J, the gap between germline ends came to 11 bases. From germline, CDR1 is MNHEY and CDR2 SMNVEV (reference sequence). The CDR3 nucleotides read TGTGCCAGCAGTTTAAAGGGAGGCATCACCGGGGAGCTGTTTTTT. This translates into CASSLKGGITGELFF.

The V call is TRBV5-1, the J call TRBJ2-1, with 10 bases fitting TRBD1. V was pared by 0 bases and J by 8 bases, with 2 bases of the junction left unmatched. The CDR3 runs 14 residues. The germline CDR1 and CDR2 sequences are SGHRS and YFSETQ. CDR3 bases: TGCGCCAGCAGCTTGGGACAGGGGGCACATGAGCAGTTCTTC. Its translation is CASSLGQGAHEQFF.

This rearrangement joins TRBV29-1 to TRBJ2-3; 7 bases are shared with TRBD1. V shed 6 bases, J shed 4 bases, and the junction held 10 bases outside the gene matches. The CDR3 has 14 amino acids. The germline CDR1 and CDR2 sequences are SQVTM and ANQGSEA. The CDR3 sequence: CSVRQDRIADTQYF. The CDR3 nucleotides read TGCAGCGTCCGGCAGGACAGGATCGCAGATACGCAGTATTTT.